This T cell receptor (beta chain) comes out of a study of cytomegalovirus exposure and HLA in healthy donors. Study-level results: A few V segments could not be told apart, such as TRBV6-2 and TRBV6-3, and were left out. Some TCR beta chains (164 of them) were listed as cytomegalovirus-associated.

This CDR3 has 14 residues. V was pared by 4 bases and J by 11 bases, with 21 bases between. The germline gives CDR1 SEHNR, CDR2 FQNEAQ (reference sequence). 60 Vbeta and 13 Jbeta primers were used in PCR. Original analysis: In a later analysis, the count reached tens of millions of unique TCR beta chains, with approximately 10 million shared. Data came from immunoSEQ multiplex PCR; TCRdb stores just in-frame clones and leaves some out. The DNA gave D and trimming, while V, J and clone size come from that table. The sample has a few hundred thousand clones; approximately 85% are singletons. As regards this clone: Its target is unknown.

The specimen was PBMCs. This receptor was obtained from a middle-aged woman in good health and CMV-seropositive. The chain employs TRBV7-9 and TRBJ2-7; D possibly corresponds to TRBD1 (6 bases). CDR3 DNA sequence: TGTGCCAGCAGCTCCCCGTCGACAGGCTTCCCAGAGTACTTC. It codes for CASSSPSTGFPEYF.